The following is a T cell receptor (beta chain) sequence with its context. These data come from a study of blood T cell repertoires in COVID-19. This CDR3 has 16 residues. Per germline, CDR1 SGHTA and CDR2 FQGTGA. J lost 0 bases, V lost 5 bases, and 8 bases had no gene match. Sequencing was performed with immunoSEQ multiplex PCR; in TCRdb, only in-frame clones are kept and a portion is missing. This sample yields 250,000 to 350,000 clones, of which approximately 85% are seen a single time; roughly 0.94% belongs to the top ten. The TCR originated in a human donor with COVID-19, enrolled during active disease. The donor label of this sample is uncertain. The J gene is TRBJ2-3, the V gene TRBV7-3, with 7 nucleotides matching TRBD2. Sequencing input: peripheral blood. The CDR3 DNA is TGTGCCAGCAGCCCGCGGGGTAGCGGGAGCACAGATACGCAGTATTTT. Translating it yields CASSPRGSGSTDTQYF.